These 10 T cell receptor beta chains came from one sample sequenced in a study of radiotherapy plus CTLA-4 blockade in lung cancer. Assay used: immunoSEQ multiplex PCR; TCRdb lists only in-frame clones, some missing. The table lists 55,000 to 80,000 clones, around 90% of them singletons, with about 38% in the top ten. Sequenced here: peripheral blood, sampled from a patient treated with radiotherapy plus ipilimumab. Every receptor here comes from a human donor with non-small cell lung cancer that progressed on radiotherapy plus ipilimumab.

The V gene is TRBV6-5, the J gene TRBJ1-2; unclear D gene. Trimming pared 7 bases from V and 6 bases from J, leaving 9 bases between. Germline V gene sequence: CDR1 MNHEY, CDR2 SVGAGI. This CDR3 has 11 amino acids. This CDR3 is CASTRGDGYTF. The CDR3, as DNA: TGTGCCAGCACCCGCGGGGATGGCTACACCTTC.

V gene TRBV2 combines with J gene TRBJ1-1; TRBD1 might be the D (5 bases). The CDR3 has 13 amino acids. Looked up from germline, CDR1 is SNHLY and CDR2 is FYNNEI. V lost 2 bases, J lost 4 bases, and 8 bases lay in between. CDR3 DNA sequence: TGTGCCAGCAGTGAACAGGGCGTCACTGAAGCTTTCTTT. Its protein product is CASSEQGVTEAFF.

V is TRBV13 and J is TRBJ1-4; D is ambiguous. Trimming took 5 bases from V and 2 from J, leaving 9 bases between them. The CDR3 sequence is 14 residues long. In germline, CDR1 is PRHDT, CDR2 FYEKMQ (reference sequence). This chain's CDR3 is CASSRHSTNEKLFF. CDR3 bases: TGTGCCAGCAGCCGCCACAGTACTAATGAAAAACTGTTTTTT. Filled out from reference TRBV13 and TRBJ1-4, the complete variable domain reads AAGVIQSPRHLIKEKRETATLKCYPIPRHDTVYWYQQGPGQDPQFLISFYEKMQSDKGSIPDRFSAQQFSDYHSELNMSSLELGDSALYFCASSRHSTNEKLFFGSGTQLSVL.

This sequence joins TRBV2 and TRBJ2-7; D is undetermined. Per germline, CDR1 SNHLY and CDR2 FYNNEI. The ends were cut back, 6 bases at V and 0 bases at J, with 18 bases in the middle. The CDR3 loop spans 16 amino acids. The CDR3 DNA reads TGTGCCAGCAGCTCCGACGGTGGGATGAGCTCCTACGAGCAGTACGTC. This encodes CASSSDGGMSSYEQYV.

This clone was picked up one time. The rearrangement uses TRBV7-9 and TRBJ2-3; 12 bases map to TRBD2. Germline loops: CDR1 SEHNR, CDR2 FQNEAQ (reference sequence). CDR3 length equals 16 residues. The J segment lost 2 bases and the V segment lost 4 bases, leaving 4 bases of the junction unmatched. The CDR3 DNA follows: TGTGCCAGCAGCTCCGGACTAGCGGGAATCACAGATACGCAGTATTTT. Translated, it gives CASSSGLAGITDTQYF.

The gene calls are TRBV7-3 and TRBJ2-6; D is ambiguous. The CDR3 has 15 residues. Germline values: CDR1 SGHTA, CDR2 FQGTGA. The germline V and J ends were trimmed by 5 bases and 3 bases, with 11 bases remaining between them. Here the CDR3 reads CASSPRNVGANVLTF. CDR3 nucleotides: TGTGCCAGCAGCCCCCGGAATGTTGGGGCCAACGTCCTGACTTTC. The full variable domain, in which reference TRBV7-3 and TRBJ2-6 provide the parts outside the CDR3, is GAGVSQTPSNKVTEKGKYVELRCDPISGHTALYWYRQSLGQGPEFLIYFQGTGAADDSGLPNDRFFAVRPEGSVSTLKIQRTERGDSAVYLCASSPRNVGANVLTFGAGSRLTVL.

CDR3 sequence (DNA): TGCGCCAGCAACCCCGGCGGGGCAACCGGGGAGCTGTTTTTT. It encodes CASNPGGATGELFF. The V and J genes are TRBV5-1 and TRBJ2-2; D is perhaps TRBD2 (6 bases). Germline V CDR1 and CDR2: SGHRS, YFSETQ. Trimming took off 6 bases at V and 5 bases at J, with 14 bases between the two ends. The CDR3 loop spans 14 amino acids.

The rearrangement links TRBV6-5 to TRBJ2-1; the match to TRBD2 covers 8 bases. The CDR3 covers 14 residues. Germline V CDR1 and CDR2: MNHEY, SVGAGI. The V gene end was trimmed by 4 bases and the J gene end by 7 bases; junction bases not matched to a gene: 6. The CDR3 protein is CASSFGGVTNEQFF. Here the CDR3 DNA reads TGTGCCAGCAGTTTCGGGGGGGTAACGAATGAGCAGTTCTTC.

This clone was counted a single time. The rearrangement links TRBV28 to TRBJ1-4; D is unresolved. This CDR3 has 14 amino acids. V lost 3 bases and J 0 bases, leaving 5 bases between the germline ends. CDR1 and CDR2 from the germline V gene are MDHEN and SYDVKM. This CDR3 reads CASSLPATNEKLFF. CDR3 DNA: TGTGCCAGCAGTTTGCCTGCAACTAATGAAAAACTGTTTTTT. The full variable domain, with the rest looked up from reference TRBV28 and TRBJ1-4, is DVKVTQSSRYLVKRTGEKVFLECVQDMDHENMFWYRQDPGLGLRLIYFSYDVKMKEKGDIPEGYSVSREKKERFSLILESASTNQTSMYLCASSLPATNEKLFFGSGTQLSVL.

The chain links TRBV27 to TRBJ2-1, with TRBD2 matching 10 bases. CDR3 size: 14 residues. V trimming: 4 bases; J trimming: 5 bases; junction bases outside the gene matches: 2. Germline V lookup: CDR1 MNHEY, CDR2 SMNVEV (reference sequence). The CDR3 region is CASSSSGSDNEQFF. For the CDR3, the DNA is TGTGCCAGCAGTTCTAGCGGGAGCGACAATGAGCAGTTCTTC.